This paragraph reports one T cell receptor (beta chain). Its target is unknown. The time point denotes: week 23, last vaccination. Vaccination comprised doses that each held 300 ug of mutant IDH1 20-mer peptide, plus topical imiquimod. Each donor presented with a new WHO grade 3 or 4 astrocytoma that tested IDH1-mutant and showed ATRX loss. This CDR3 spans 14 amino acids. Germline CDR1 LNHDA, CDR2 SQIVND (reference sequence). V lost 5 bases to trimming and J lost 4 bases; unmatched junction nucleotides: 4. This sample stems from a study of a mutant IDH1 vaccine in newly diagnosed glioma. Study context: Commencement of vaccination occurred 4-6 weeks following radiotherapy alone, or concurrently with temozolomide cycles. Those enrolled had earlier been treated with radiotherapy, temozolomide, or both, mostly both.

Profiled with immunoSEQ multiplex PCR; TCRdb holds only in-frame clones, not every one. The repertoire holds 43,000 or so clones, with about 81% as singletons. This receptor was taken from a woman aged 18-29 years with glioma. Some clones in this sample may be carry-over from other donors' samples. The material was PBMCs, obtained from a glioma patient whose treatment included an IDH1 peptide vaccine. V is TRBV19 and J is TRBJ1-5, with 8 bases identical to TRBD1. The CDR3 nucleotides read TGTGCCAGTAGTGGACAGGGTACGAATCAGCCCCAGCATTTT. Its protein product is CASSGQGTNQPQHF.